This T cell receptor beta chain was retrieved from a study of T-cell reconstitution after alpha-beta-depleted transplantation in children. The study's findings and limits: Some patients' high day-60 TCRbeta diversity was traced to surviving recipient T cells and thymic progenitors. A year post-transplant, T-cell counts and diversity derived mostly from newly produced T cells. Expanded clones from the graft, numbering several hundred, reportedly supplied alpha-beta T cells about two months after transplant.

TCRbeta library construction was performed incorporating unique molecular identifiers. Each CDR3 protein gets one entry after TCRdb re-called the PCR reads with MiXCR. The sample lists around 960,000 distinct CDR3 sequences; around 30% were seen once. Germline V gene data show CDR1 as SEHNR and CDR2 as FQNEAQ (reference sequence). Losses at the gene ends were 5 bases for V and 3 bases for J; bases not matched to a gene: 4. This CDR3 comprises 15 residues. Concerning this clonotype: Its target is unknown.

V and J are TRBV7-9 and TRBJ2-3; TRBD1 matches 11 bases. This receptor was identified in a boy younger than two who had a stem cell transplant for SCID, so the T cells may come from the graft donor. The sequenced sample was PBMCs, mostly from graft donor cells, obtained 360 days after TCRalphabeta/CD19-depleted stem cell transplant. CDR3 sequence (DNA): TGTGCCAGCAGCGGAGGGACAGGGGGAACAGATACGCAGTATTTT. Its protein is CASSGGTGGTDTQYF.